The rows below give T cell receptor beta chains drawn from one sample of a study of CXCR3-negative and CXCR3-positive naive CD8 T cells. Reanalyzing the 5' RACE reads, TCRdb keeps one entry per CDR3 protein, without DNA. Found here are over 20,000 distinct CDR3 sequences; the top ten clones hold 4%. Input material: naive CXCR3- CD8+ T cells from blood. Source of these receptors: a human donor in good health. Some clones in this sample may be carry-over from other donors' samples. Each CDR3 is given with its conserved first and last residue. Each record gives: V gene, J gene, clone size, CDR3 protein. Not every row has a clone size; where given, it reads once, few, many or a size class.

TRBV7-3,TRBJ2-2,.,CASMGDTGELFF
TRBV7-6,TRBJ2-7,.,CASSLGGSEQYF
TRBV20-1,TRBJ2-1,.,CSARPLDYNEQFF
TRBV29-1,TRBJ1-1,.,CSVEDGGGDEAFF
TRBV6-2/TRBV6-3,TRBJ2-1,.,CASSYQPYVTGTASYNEQFF
TRBV7-2,TRBJ1-2,medium-sized,CASSLRKVNYGYTF
TRBV7-6,TRBJ2-7,.,CASSPGRTDSYEQYF
TRBV13,TRBJ2-7,.,CASSLREHSSYEQYF
TRBV12-3/TRBV12-4,TRBJ2-7,.,CASSLGQGPNSYEQYF
TRBV5-6,TRBJ2-1,.,CASSWTAGASYNEQFF
TRBV20-1,TRBJ2-1,.,CSARGEREHNEQFF
TRBV11-3,TRBJ2-2,.,CASGGFVNTGELFF
TRBV7-9,TRBJ1-2,.,CASSVAGTGEYYGYTF
TRBV7-9,TRBJ2-1,.,CASSPGDAEQFF
TRBV7-9,TRBJ1-2,.,CASSSTEGGYGYTF
TRBV5-6,TRBJ2-3,.,CASSLVLAGETDTQYF
TRBV28,TRBJ2-1,.,CASTQGTVSYNEQFF
TRBV25-1,TRBJ2-7,.,CASSEDRVRSYEQYF
TRBV29-1,TRBJ2-2,.,CSVDWLNTGELFF
TRBV7-2,TRBJ2-3,.,CASSLSPSGGAGDTQYF
TRBV7-3,TRBJ2-5,.,CASSSTGDQETQYF
TRBV7-6,TRBJ2-7,.,CASSSGGLYEQYF
TRBV28,TRBJ2-5,.,CASIFGEQGQETQYF
TRBV7-2,TRBJ2-7,.,CASSLGAARYEQYF
TRBV5-1,TRBJ1-2,.,CASVQGTGALVDGYTF
TRBV19,TRBJ2-7,medium-sized,CASTARAGTYEQYF
TRBV20-1,TRBJ2-3,.,CSAEWGATQYF
TRBV25-1,TRBJ1-5,.,CASSEWGQADQPQHF
TRBV14,TRBJ2-7,.,CASSQRQGRVYEQYF
TRBV4-1,TRBJ2-7,.,CASSQVQAGTYEQYF
TRBV7-6,TRBJ2-1,.,CASSLAGTAYNEQFF
TRBV6-2/TRBV6-3,TRBJ2-2,.,CASSYSISRRGEPNTGELFF
TRBV6-2/TRBV6-3,TRBJ2-7,.,CASSRPVQSYEQYF
TRBV5-1,TRBJ2-1,.,CASSFGREGNEQFF
TRBV4-3,TRBJ1-1,.,CASSQDRQGGTEAFF
TRBV29-1,TRBJ2-7,.,CSVSKPGPNEQYF
TRBV28,TRBJ2-2,.,CASSFRFGQTNTGELFF
TRBV27,TRBJ2-7,.,CASGQLNSYEQYF
TRBV7-9,TRBJ2-7,.,CASSLVGDSYEQYF
TRBV7-9,TRBJ2-7,.,CASSLESSYEQYF
TRBV12-3/TRBV12-4,TRBJ1-2,.,CASSVTGDSNYGYTF
TRBV5-1,TRBJ2-7,.,CASSPPDLYEQYF
TRBV7-9,TRBJ2-7,.,CASSLVLAGSEQYF
TRBV29-1,TRBJ2-7,.,CSVDGVSPGTEGYEQYF
TRBV15,TRBJ2-2,.,CATSRAQGTGELFF